This note documents a single T cell receptor (beta chain) sequence. Its antigen is unidentified. This CDR3 region has 11 residues. Treatment: roughly 11-day PBMC culture with coronavirus spike peptide pools or control peptides (ViraFEST assay). IL-2 at about 11 IU/ml and peptide pools at 8.5 to 10 ug/ml were added to PBMCs cultured at about 2 million per well. Half-medium changes with fresh IL-2 medium occurred on days 3 and 7. This record belongs to a study of vaccination and CD4 T cells after COVID-19. Looking at the study overall: The stimulating agents, overlapping spike peptides, came from SARS-CoV-2, HCoV-NL63, HCoV-OC43 and HCoV-229E.

Sequenced with the Oncomine TCR Beta short-read assay was DNA taken from cultured CD4+ T cells. From cultured CD4+ T cells, genomic DNA was extracted. A single record per CDR3 protein comes from TCRdb applying MiXCR to the PCR reads. The sample lists about 15,000 distinct CDR3 sequences; 40% to 60% were seen once. The clonotype originates from a human donor who had recovered from COVID-19. The sample comprised CD4+ T cells from blood, cultured in vitro. This rearrangement joins TRBV21-1 to TRBJ1-2. TRBV21-1 is assigned pseudogene status. In DNA, the CDR3 is TGTGCCAGCAGCAAAGAAACCGGCTACACCTTC. Its protein product is CASSKETGYTF.